Listed here are 10 T cell receptor beta chains from one sample, sequenced in a study of blood T cell repertoires in COVID-19 (dated by TCRdb to between 2020 and 2021). Library construction relied on the immunoSEQ multiplex PCR assay. TCRdb limited this immuneACCESS table to in-frame rearrangements with V and J called. A share of clones is missing; checked studies link under half to unresolved V genes, and the rest is unexplained. This sample comprises fewer than 300,000 clones, 87% of them detected only once. Approximately 1.5% of the sample is taken by the ten largest. The sample was peripheral blood. The source of these receptors is a woman aged 40 to 55 who had recovered from COVID-19.

This clone was counted between two and nine times. The V gene is TRBV25-1, the J gene TRBJ1-4; D is undetermined. The germline CDR1 and CDR2 sequences are MGHDK and SYGVNS. Between the trimmed V and J ends, which lost 0 bases and 8 bases, there was a span of 16 bases. The CDR3 consists of 16 residues. CDR3 sequence (DNA): TGTGCCAGCAGTGAATATGCGGGCAGTTCCGGGGAAAAACTGTTTTTT. It translates to CASSEYAGSSGEKLFF.

The rearrangement joins TRBV5-6 to TRBJ2-5; the D gene is possibly TRBD1 (6 bases). The CDR3 length is 15 residues. Trimming pared 7 bases from V and 1 base from J, leaving 17 bases between. CDR1 is SGHDT and CDR2 is YYEEEE in the germline V gene. The chain's CDR3 is CASRILGQTQETQYF. CDR3 nucleotides: TGTGCCAGCCGAATCCTTGGACAGACCCAAGAGACCCAGTACTTC. The full variable domain, its missing parts supplied by reference TRBV5-6 and TRBJ2-5, is DAGVTQSPTHLIKTRGQQVTLRCSPKSGHDTVSWYQQALGQGPQFIFQYYEEEERQRGNFPDRFSGHQFPNYSSELNVNALLLGDSALYLCASRILGQTQETQYFGPGTRLLVL.

The chain links TRBV5-6 to TRBJ1-1; the D gene is possibly TRBD1 (6 bases). In germline, CDR1 is SGHDT, CDR2 YYEEEE. The CDR3 spans 14 residues. Trimming removed 4 bases from V and 2 bases from J, with 12 bases in between. CDR3 DNA: TGTGCCAGCAGCCCGGGACATATTAACACTGAAGCTTTCTTT. Its protein is CASSPGHINTEAFF.

The V and J genes are TRBV12-5 and TRBJ1-6; D is perhaps TRBD1 (5 bases). Trimming left V 0 bases short and J 7 bases short, with 13 bases between. The CDR3 covers 16 residues. Per the germline V gene, CDR1 is LGHNT and CDR2 is FRNRAP. CDR3 region: CASGLVSQTVNSPLHF. The CDR3 DNA follows: TGTGCTAGTGGTTTGGTATCACAGACAGTCAATTCACCCCTCCACTTT.

V and J are TRBV27 and TRBJ1-2; 7 nucleotides match TRBD1. Germline V gives CDR1 MNHEY, CDR2 SMNVEV (reference sequence). After removal of 5 bases from V and 8 bases from J, the junction contained 8 bases not matched to a gene. The CDR3 loop spans 13 amino acids. CDR3: CASSPDRVGGYTF. The CDR3 region has the DNA TGTGCCAGCAGTCCCGACAGGGTCGGCGGCTACACCTTC.

The chain uses TRBV7-9 and TRBJ2-5, with 9 bases lining up with TRBD1. Germline CDR1 SEHNR, CDR2 FQNEAQ (reference sequence). The CDR3 totals 15 residues. The junction had 9 bases not matched to a gene; V was cut back by 5 bases and J by 5 bases. The CDR3 nucleotides are TGTGCCAGCAGCCCGGGACAGGGTTTTATCGAGACCCAGTACTTC. Translating it yields CASSPGQGFIETQYF.

This chain connects TRBV4-1 to TRBJ1-5; D perhaps matches TRBD1 (6 bases). With 5 bases removed from V and 7 bases from J, the gap between germline ends came to 18 bases. The CDR3 has 15 amino acids. Germline CDR1 MGHRA, CDR2 YSYEKL. CDR3 sequence (DNA): TGCGCCAGCAGCTTGCAACAGGGATTGGTGCAGCCCCAGCATTTT. The encoded protein is CASSLQQGLVQPQHF.

The chain has TRBV28 and TRBJ2-1; 12 bases align to TRBD2. V dropped 4 bases and J dropped 8; count of bases not matched to a gene: 6. Germline CDR1 reads MDHEN; CDR2 reads SYDVKM. This CDR3 comprises 15 residues. The CDR3 region is CASSSLAGGSDEQFF. The CDR3 region has the DNA TGTGCCAGCAGTTCACTAGCGGGGGGCTCTGATGAGCAGTTCTTC.

Concerning this clone itself: Relative to the germline gene, one junction end is altered; a read error may explain this. The chain couples TRBV7-7 to TRBJ2-5; D gene ambiguous. Germline V lookup: CDR1 SSHAT, CDR2 FNYEAQ (reference sequence). This CDR3 is 15 amino acids long. The DNA for the CDR3 is TGTGCTAGCAGCTTATCTCCGGGTAGGCGTGAGACCCAGTACTTC. This sequence encodes CASSLSPGRRETQYF.

The CDR3 nucleotides read TGTGCCAGCAGTACCTTCGCGGGGGGTTCCTACGAGCAGTACTTC. This encodes CASSTFAGGSYEQYF. The rearrangement joins TRBV6-5 to TRBJ2-7, with 8 bases identical to TRBD2. Germline CDR1 MNHEY, CDR2 SVGAGI. The CDR3 spans 15 residues. Unmatched junction bases numbered 7, after V lost 5 bases and J lost 1 base.